This TCR beta chain was sequenced in a study of T cell repertoires in cytomegalovirus infection (dated by TCRdb to between 2017 and 2020). In the study overall: The HLA type of each donor mattered for the analysis, because public TCR beta signatures pointed to carriage of CMV infection along with the matching HLA type. Overall study results and their limits: Cumulative frequency of public TCR beta family members discriminated carriers of CMV infection plus the relevant HLA type in this cohort and an independent 352-donor cohort. The ex vivo response was dominated by HLA-C-restricted CMV-specific TCR beta clonotypes, and the single most frequent clonotype in two of eight donors was supplied by these HLA-C-restricted clonotypes.

This clonotype has at least ten counts. Its antigen remains undetermined. Per-base qualities were not stored, and no clone one base away is much larger. The sample was run on an Illumina HiSeq 1500. In TCRdb, the public reads were trimmed at Q25 with fastp and aligned with MiXCR, with productive beta chains retained. CDR3 protein sequences are deduplicated, and each keeps its most common genes and DNA. This sample comprises 55,000 to 85,000 distinct CDR3 sequences, just under 4% of them detected only once. Clones ranked in the top ten supply about 20% of the sample. The TCR comes from a human donor in good health (CMV status not recorded). Some clones in this sample may be carry-over from other donors' samples. Sequenced: PBMCs.

The nucleotide sequence is TGTGCCAGCAGCTCCTGGACAATGTACAATGAGCAGTTCTTC. Translation gives CASSSWTMYNEQFF. This chain is built from TRBV11-2 and TRBJ2-1; the D gene is possibly TRBD1, with 5 bases matching. The CDR3 goes from the cysteine to the phenylalanine over 14 residues. Only CDR3 DNA is held: 42 bases, read in frame from base 1. The trim is 4 bases for V and 4 bases for J, with a gap of 11 bases between the germline ends. Sequences SGHAT (CDR1) and FQNNGV (CDR2) are obtained from the germline V gene. Reference TRBV11-2 and TRBJ2-1 proteins supply the regions before and after the CDR3; the full variable domain is: EAGVAQSPRYKIIEKRQSVAFWCNPISGHATLYWYQQILGQGPKLLIQFQNNGVVDDSQLPKDRFSAERLKGVDSTLKIQPAKLEDSAVYLCASSSWTMYNEQFFGPGTRLTVL.